The clone carrying this T cell receptor beta chain occurred a few times. No antigen is known for it. A much larger clone differs by one base, so this may be a read error. It was by quantitative 5'-RACE with molecular barcodes that TCR beta libraries were made. Each CDR3 protein is one row after TCRdb ran MiXCR on the 5' RACE reads. The data show about 440,000 distinct CDR3 sequences, under 20% seen once. Germline V gene data show CDR1 as LGHDT and CDR2 as YNNKEL (reference sequence). The V gene lost 0 bases and the J gene lost 5 bases, with 1 base spanning the gap. This CDR3 has 11 amino acids. These data originate in a study of CD8 T cells in ankylosing spondylitis. Study-wide findings and caveats: Clones linked to disease were reported to show significant enrichment in matched ankylosing spondylitis synovial fluid. Earlier reports found some motif variants in synovial fluid and blood in reactive arthritis. Apparently characteristic of ankylosing spondylitis blood was a TCR beta motif (fewer than ten highly homologous variants).

The specimen was blood, either unsorted or a sorted T cell fraction (not recorded which). This sequence joins TRBV3-1 and TRBJ2-5; D not certain. The sequence derives from a male donor with ankylosing spondylitis. The CDR3 reads CASSQDETQYF. CDR3 DNA: TGTGCCAGCAGCCAAGACGAGACCCAGTACTTC.